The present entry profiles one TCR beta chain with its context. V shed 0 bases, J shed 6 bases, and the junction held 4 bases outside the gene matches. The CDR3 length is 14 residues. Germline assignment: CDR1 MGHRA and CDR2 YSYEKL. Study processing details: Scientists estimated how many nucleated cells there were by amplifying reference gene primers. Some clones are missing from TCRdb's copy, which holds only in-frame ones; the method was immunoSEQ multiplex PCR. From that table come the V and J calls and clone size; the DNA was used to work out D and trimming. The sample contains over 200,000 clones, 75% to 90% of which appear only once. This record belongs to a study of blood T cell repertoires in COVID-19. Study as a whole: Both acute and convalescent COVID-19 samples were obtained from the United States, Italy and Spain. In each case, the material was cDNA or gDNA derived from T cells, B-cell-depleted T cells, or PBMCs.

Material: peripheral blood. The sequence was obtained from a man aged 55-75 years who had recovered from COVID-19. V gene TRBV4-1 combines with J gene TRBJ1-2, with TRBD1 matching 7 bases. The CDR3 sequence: CASSQELTGDGYTF. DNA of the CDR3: TGCGCCAGCAGCCAAGAATTAACAGGGGATGGCTACACCTTC.